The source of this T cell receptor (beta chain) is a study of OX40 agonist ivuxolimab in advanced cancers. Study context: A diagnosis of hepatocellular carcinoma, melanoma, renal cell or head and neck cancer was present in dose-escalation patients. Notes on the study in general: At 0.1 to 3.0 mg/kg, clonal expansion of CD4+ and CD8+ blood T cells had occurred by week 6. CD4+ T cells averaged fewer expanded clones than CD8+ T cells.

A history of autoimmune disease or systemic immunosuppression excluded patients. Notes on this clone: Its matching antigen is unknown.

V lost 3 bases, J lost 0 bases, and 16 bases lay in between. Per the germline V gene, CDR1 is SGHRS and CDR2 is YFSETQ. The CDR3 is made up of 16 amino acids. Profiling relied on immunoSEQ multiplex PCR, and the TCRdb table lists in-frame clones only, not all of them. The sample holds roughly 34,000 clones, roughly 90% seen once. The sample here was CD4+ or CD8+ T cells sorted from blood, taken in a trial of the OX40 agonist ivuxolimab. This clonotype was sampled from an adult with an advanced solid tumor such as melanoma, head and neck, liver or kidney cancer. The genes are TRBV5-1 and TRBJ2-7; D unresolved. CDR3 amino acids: CASSSIAGGSSYEQYF. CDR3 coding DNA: TGCGCCAGCAGCTCCATCGCTGGCGGCAGCTCCTACGAGCAGTACTTC.